Below, one T cell receptor beta chain is given with its context. This receptor's antigen is unknown. Base qualities were left out, and no much larger clone turns up one base away. The immunoSEQ Assay, a bias-controlled multiplex PCR, was used to amplify TCRbeta CDR3 regions from genomic DNA. Per the original workflow: Nucleated cell counts per sample were estimated from amplification of reference gene primers within the assay. Sequence reads were collapsed and filtered to measure the absolute abundance of every unique TCRbeta CDR3 rearrangement. Productive Simpson clonality was computed per sample as the square root of Simpson's diversity index over productive rearrangements. TCRdb retrieved this table from immuneACCESS and kept in-frame rearrangements only. Not all clones are present; in checked studies, unresolved V genes account for under half, and no reason is known for the remainder. V and J calls and clone size are those listed in that table; D and trimming were worked out from the DNA. The sample table shows about 250,000 clones, and about 88% are seen once. The ten largest clones take up 0.95% to 1% of the sample.

Samples from volunteer blood donors who had recovered from COVID-19 were contributed by a second Seattle source. Whole blood was collected in K2EDTA tubes by collaborating institutions according to the institutions' own protocols. For TCRbeta analysis, collaborators shipped samples in one of three forms: frozen whole blood, isolated PBMCs, or DNA extracted from either of those sample types. Counted from cysteine to phenylalanine, this CDR3 has 16 amino acids. Just the 48-base CDR3 DNA is kept, in frame starting at base 1. Trimming takes 4 bases from V and 0 bases from J, and the germline ends sit 14 bases apart. The germline V gene gives CDR1 as SGHRS and CDR2 as YFSETQ. These data are taken from a study of blood T cell repertoires in COVID-19 (dated by TCRdb to 2020 to 2022). About the study as a whole: The collaborator samples originated in the United States, Italy and Spain and spanned the acute and convalescent phases of COVID-19. The repertoires were released in a freely available public database intended as a resource for research on the immune response to SARS-CoV-2. The sample metadata nearly always contained a de-identified subject ID, COVID-19 status, age in years and sex. Samples came from the ongoing ImmuneRACE study (first 160 participants) plus 1,254 subjects from 6 global collaborators. Subjects who had been exposed to COVID-19, were actively infected with it, or had recovered from it provided the deeply sampled blood TCRbeta repertoires that made up the dataset. Where available, HLA class I and class II types were obtained from metadata supplied by the sample provider rather than from assay-based typing. The material from the prospective study consisted of cDNA or gDNA derived from T cells, B-cell-depleted T cells, or PBMCs.

Overall results and qualifications from the work: The quantity of clinical and demographic metadata differed by source and by participant and was supplied without curation.

The sequence was collected from a woman aged 40-49 years who had recovered from COVID-19. The chain employs TRBV5-1 and TRBJ1-3, with a tentative D gene TRBD1 over 6 matching bases. The sequenced sample was peripheral blood. Here the CDR3 is given as CASSGEGQFSGNTIYF. The DNA sequence is as follows: TGCGCCAGCAGCGGCGAAGGACAGTTCTCTGGAAACACCATATATTTT.